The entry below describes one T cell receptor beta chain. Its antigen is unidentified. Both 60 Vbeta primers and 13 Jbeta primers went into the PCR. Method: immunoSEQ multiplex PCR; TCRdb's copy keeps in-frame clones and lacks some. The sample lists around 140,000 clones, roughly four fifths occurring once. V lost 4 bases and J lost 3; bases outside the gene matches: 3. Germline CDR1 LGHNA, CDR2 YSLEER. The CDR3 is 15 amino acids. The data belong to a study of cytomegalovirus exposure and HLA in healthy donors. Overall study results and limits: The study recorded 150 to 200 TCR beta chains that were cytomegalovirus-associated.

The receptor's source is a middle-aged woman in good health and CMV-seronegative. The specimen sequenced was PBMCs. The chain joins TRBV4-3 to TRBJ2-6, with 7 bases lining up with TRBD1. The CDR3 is CASSRQGDGANVLTF. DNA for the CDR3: TGCGCCAGCAGCCGCCAGGGGGATGGGGCCAACGTCCTGACTTTC.